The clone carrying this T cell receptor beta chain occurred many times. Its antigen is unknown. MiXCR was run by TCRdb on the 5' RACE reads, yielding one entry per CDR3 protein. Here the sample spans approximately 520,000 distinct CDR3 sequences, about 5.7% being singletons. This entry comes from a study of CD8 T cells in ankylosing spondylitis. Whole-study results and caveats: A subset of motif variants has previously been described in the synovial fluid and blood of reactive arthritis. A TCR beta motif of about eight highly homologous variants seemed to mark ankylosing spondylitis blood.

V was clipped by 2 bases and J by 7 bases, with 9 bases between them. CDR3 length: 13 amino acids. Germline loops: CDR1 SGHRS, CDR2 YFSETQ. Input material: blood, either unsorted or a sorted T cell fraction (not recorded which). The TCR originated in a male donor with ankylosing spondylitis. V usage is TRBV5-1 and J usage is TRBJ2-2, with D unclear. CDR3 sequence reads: CASSFLGNGELFF. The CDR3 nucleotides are TGCGCCAGCAGCTTTCTAGGGAACGGGGAGCTGTTTTTT. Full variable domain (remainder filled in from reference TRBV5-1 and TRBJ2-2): KAGVTQTPRYLIKTRGQQVTLSCSPISGHRSVSWYQQTPGQGLQFLFEYFSETQRNKGNFPGRFSGRQFSNSRSEMNVSTLELGDSALYLCASSFLGNGELFFGEGSRLTVL.